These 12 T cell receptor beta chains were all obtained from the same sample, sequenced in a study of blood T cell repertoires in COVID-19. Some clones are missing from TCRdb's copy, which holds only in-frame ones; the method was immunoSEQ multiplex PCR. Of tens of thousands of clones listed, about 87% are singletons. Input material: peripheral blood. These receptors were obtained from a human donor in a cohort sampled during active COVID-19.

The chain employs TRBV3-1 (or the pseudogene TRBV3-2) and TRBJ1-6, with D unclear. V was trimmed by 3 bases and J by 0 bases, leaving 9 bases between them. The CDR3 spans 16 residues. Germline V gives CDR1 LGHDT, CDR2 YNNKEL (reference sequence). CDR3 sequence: CASSHSRVSYNSPLHF. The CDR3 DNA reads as TGTGCCAGCAGCCACAGCCGGGTCTCCTATAATTCACCCCTCCACTTT.

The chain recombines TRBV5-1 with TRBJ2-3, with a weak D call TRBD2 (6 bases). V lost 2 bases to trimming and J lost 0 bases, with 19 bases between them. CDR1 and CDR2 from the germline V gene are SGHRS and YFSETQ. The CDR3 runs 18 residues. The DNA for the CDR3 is TGCGCCAGCAGCTTAGGTCTAGCGTCTCGAACTAGCACAGATACGCAGTATTTT. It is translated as CASSLGLASRTSTDTQYF.

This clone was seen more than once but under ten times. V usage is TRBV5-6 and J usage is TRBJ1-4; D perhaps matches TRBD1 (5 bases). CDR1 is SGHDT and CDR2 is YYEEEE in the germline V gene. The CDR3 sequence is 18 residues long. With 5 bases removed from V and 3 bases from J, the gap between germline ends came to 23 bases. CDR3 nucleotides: TGTGCCAGCAGTCATCTCGACGGGGGAAGGTCAGCTAATGAAAAACTGTTTTTT. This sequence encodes CASSHLDGGRSANEKLFF.

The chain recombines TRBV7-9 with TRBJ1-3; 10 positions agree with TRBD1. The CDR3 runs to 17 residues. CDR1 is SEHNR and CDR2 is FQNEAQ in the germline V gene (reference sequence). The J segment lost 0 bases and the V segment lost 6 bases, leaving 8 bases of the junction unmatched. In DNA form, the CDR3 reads TGTGCCAGCAGTCGACAGGGGGCAACGGGCTCTGGAAACACCATATATTTT. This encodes CASSRQGATGSGNTIYF.

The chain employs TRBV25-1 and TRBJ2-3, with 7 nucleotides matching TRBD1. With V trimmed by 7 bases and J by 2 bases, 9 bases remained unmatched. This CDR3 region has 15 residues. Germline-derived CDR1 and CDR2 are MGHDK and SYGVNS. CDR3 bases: TGTGCCAGCAACCTACGGGACAGTCACACAGATACGCAGTATTTT. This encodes CASNLRDSHTDTQYF.

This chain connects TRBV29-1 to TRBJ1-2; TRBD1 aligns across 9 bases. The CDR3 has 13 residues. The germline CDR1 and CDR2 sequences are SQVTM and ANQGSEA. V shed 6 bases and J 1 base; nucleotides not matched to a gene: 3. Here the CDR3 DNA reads TGCAGCGTCACAGGGGGCTATAACTATGGCTACACCTTC. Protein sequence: CSVTGGYNYGYTF.

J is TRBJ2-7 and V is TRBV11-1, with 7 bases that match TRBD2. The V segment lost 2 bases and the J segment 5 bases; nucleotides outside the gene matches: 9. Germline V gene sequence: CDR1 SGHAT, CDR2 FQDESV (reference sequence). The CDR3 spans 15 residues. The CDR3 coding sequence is TGTGCCAGCAGCTTATCGGGCGGGGGAGCCGACGAGCAGTACTTC. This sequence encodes CASSLSGGGADEQYF. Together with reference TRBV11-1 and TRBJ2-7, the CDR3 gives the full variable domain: EAEVAQSPRYKITEKSQAVAFWCDPISGHATLYWYRQILGQGPELLVQFQDESVVDDSQLPKDRFSAERLKGVDSTLKIQPAELGDSAMYLCASSLSGGGADEQYFGPGTRLTVT.

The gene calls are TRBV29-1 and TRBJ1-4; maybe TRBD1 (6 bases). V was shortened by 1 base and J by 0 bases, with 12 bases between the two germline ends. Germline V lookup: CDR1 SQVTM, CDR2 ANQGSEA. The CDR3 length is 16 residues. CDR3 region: CSVEGLAGATNEKLFF. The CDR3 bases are TGCAGCGTTGAAGGGTTGGCAGGGGCAACTAATGAAAAACTGTTTTTT. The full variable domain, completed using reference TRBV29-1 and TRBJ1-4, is SAVISQKPSRDICQRGTSLTIQCQVDSQVTMMFWYRQQPGQSLTLIATANQGSEATYESGFVIDKFPISRPNLTFSTLTVSNMSPEDSSIYLCSVEGLAGATNEKLFFGSGTQLSVL.

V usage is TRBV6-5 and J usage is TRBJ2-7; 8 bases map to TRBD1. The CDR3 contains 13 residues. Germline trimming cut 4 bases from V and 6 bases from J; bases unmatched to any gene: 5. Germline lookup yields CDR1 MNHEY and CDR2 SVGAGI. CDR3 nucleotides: TGTGCCAGCAGTTGGGACAGGACGATCGAGCAGTACTTC. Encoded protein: CASSWDRTIEQYF.

The CDR3 here is CSFVARARLDNEQFF. CDR3 DNA: TGCAGCTTTGTTGCCCGAGCTCGCCTAGACAATGAGCAGTTCTTC. This chain joins TRBV29-1 and TRBJ2-1; D is ambiguous. The CDR3 length is 15 residues. V gave up 8 bases and J gave up 5 bases, with 22 bases separating them. Looked up from germline, CDR1 is SQVTM and CDR2 is ANQGSEA.

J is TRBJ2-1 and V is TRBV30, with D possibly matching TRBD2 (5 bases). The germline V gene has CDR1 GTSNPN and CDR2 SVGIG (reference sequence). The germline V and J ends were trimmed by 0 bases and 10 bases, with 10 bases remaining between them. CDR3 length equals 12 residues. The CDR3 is CAWSVWEREQFF. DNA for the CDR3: TGTGCCTGGAGTGTGTGGGAGAGGGAGCAGTTCTTC. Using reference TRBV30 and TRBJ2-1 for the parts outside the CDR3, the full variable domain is SQTIHQWPATLVQPVGSPLSLECTVEGTSNPNLYWYRQAAGRGLQLLFYSVGIGQISSEVPQNLSASRPQDRQFILSSKKLLLSDSGFYLCAWSVWEREQFFGPGTRLTVL.

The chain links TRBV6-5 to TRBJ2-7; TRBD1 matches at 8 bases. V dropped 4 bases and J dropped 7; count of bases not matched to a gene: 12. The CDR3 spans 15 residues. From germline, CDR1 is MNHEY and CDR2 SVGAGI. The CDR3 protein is CASSSDRVVLREQYF. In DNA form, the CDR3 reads TGTGCCAGCAGTTCGGACAGGGTAGTACTACGAGAGCAGTACTTC.